The rows below give T cell receptor beta chains drawn from one sample of a study of blood T cell repertoires in COVID-19. The repertoire was sequenced with immunoSEQ multiplex PCR; TCRdb's copy has only in-frame clones and lacks some. The sample includes fewer than 250,000 clones, about 93% of them seen just once. The specimen was peripheral blood. The receptors were gathered from a man in his sixties with COVID-19, enrolled during active disease. Each CDR3 is given with its conserved first and last residue. The D gene is left open where the match is weak. Size is omitted from some rows. Given values are once, few, many or a class for expanded clones.

abundance,v_gene,d_gene,j_gene,CDR3nt,CDR3aa
.,TRBV18,.,TRBJ2-2,TGTGCCAGCTCACCTTTCTCGGACAGAAGTCTTGGCGGGGAGCTGTTTTTT,CASSPFSDRSLGGELFF
.,TRBV4-1,.,TRBJ2-1,TGCGCCAGCAGCCAAGAGGTGAGAAACAATGAGCAGTTCTTC,CASSQEVRNNEQFF
.,TRBV9,.,TRBJ1-3,TGTGCCAGCAGCGTAGGGACAAGTGGAAACACCATATATTTT,CASSVGTSGNTIYF
.,TRBV6-6,TRBD2,TRBJ2-1,TGTGCCAGCAGTTACGAGCAGGGAGGGGACAATGAGCAGTTCTTC,CASSYEQGGDNEQFF
.,TRBV4-2,.,TRBJ2-7,TGTGCCAGCAGCCAAGGGGGGGACCCCTACGAGCAGTACTTC,CASSQGGDPYEQYF
.,TRBV2,.,TRBJ1-2,TGTGCCAGCAGTGAGCGTGACAACAACTATGGCTACACCTTC,CASSERDNNYGYTF
.,TRBV5-1,TRBD1,TRBJ1-4,TGCGCCAGCAGCGTAACAGGGGCAACTAATGAAAAACTGTTTTTT,CASSVTGATNEKLFF
.,TRBV3-1/TRBV3-2,.,TRBJ2-7,TGTGCCAGCAGGCCCAGCGGGTACTCCTACGAGCAGTACTTC,CASRPSGYSYEQYF
.,TRBV7-2,TRBD2,TRBJ2-7,TGTGCCAGCAGGCCGGGACTACCCTTTTTCGAGCAGTACTTC,CASRPGLPFFEQYF
.,TRBV5-1,TRBD2,TRBJ2-1,TGCGCCAGCAGCTTGGGTAGCGGGGGAAACTACAATGAGCAGTTCTTC,CASSLGSGGNYNEQFF
.,TRBV15,.,TRBJ1-1,TGTGCCACCAGCAGAGAGCGGGGACGGATGAACACTGAAGCTTTCTTT,CATSRERGRMNTEAFF
.,TRBV7-6,TRBD2,TRBJ2-3,TGTGCCAGCAGCTTAGGAGTGCGGGGGGGTCTAAATTATGGCACAGATACGCAGTATTTT,CASSLGVRGGLNYGTDTQYF
.,TRBV27,TRBD2,TRBJ2-2,TGTGCCAGCAGTTCCTATTTACTAGCGGGACAGAACACCGGGGAGCTGTTTTTT,CASSSYLLAGQNTGELFF
.,TRBV21-1,.,TRBJ2-7,TGTGCCAGCAGCAAACTAAAAGGGGGGGTGGAGATTTTCGACGAGCAGTACTTC,CASSKLKGGVEIFDEQYF
.,TRBV9,TRBD2,TRBJ2-7,TGTGCCAGCAGCACCCACAGCGGGAGGCCCCTCTACGAGCAGTACTTC,CASSTHSGRPLYEQYF
once,TRBV4-1,TRBD2,TRBJ2-2,TGCGCCAGCAGCCAGGTGAGACTAGCGGAGGCCCCCACTCAGAACACCGGGGAGCTGTTTTTT,CASSQVRLAEAPTQNTGELFF
once,TRBV30,.,TRBJ2-2,TGTGCCTGGACCAAAGAGTCCGGGGAGCTGTTTTTT,CAWTKESGELFF
once,TRBV4-2,TRBD1,TRBJ1-3,TGTGCCAGCAGCCAGGCCAGGGGGCTCAGGGACACCATATATTTT,CASSQARGLRDTIYF
.,TRBV2,TRBD1,TRBJ2-7,TGTGCCAGCAGTGAGGGCAGGGACAGGTACGAGCAGTACTTC,CASSEGRDRYEQYF
few,TRBV2,TRBD1,TRBJ1-5,TGTGCCAGCAGTCGGGGACAGGGGGTTCAGCCCCAGCATTTT,CASSRGQGVQPQHF
.,TRBV6-4,.,TRBJ1-2,TGTGCCAGCAGTGACAGGGGAAGCGGCTACACCTTC,CASSDRGSGYTF
.,TRBV6-1,.,TRBJ1-2,TGTGCCAGCAGTGAATTAGGGGGAGACGGCTACACCTTC,CASSELGGDGYTF
.,TRBV15,TRBD1,TRBJ1-4,TGTGCCACCAGCAGAGATATGACAGGGAATGAAAAACTGTTTTTT,CATSRDMTGNEKLFF
.,TRBV11-2,TRBD1,TRBJ2-1,TGTGCCAGCAGCTTAGCCGCAGATTGGGCAGGGGGCCGAGGGTGGTTCTTC,CASSLAADWAGGRGWFF
.,TRBV4-2,TRBD2,TRBJ2-1,TGTGCCAGCAGCCGCGGAGGCGCACTAGCGGGAGATGAGCAGTTCTTC,CASSRGGALAGDEQFF
once,TRBV27,TRBD1,TRBJ1-4,TGTGCCAGCAGTCAAGACAGGGCCAATGAAAAACTGTTTTTT,CASSQDRANEKLFF
.,TRBV7-9,.,TRBJ1-6,TGTGCCAGCAGCTTGGTGCGGGGACCTTCACCCCTCCACTTT,CASSLVRGPSPLHF
.,TRBV18,.,TRBJ1-5,TGTGCCAGCTCCAGGGATAGCAATCAGCCCCAGCATTTT,CASSRDSNQPQHF
.,TRBV7-9,TRBD1,TRBJ2-2,TGTGCCAGCAGCGGGCAGGGGGACACCGGGGAGCTGTTTTTT,CASSGQGDTGELFF
.,TRBV3-1/TRBV3-2,TRBD1,TRBJ2-7,TGTGCCAGCAAGGGGGCGGCGGCTCCCTACGAGCAGTACTTC,CASKGAAAPYEQYF
.,TRBV19,.,TRBJ2-7,TGTGCCAGTAGCTCCCCCTACGAGCAGTACTTC,CASSSPYEQYF
.,TRBV19,TRBD1,TRBJ2-7,TGTGCCAGTAGTACAACAGGGGTCGGCTCCTACGAGCAGTACTTC,CASSTTGVGSYEQYF
.,TRBV5-4,TRBD1,TRBJ1-2,TGTGCCAGCAGCCCGGACAGGGGTTATGGCTACACCTTC,CASSPDRGYGYTF
once,TRBV28,TRBD1,TRBJ1-5,TGTGCCAGCATCGCAGGGGGTGCGGCAGTTAGCAATCAGCCCCAGCATTTT,CASIAGGAAVSNQPQHF
.,TRBV7-3,TRBD1,TRBJ1-2,TGTGCCAGCAGCCAAAGACAGGGATTGGGCTATGGCTACACCTTC,CASSQRQGLGYGYTF
once,TRBV18,.,TRBJ1-4,TGTGCCAGCTCGATGGGACACCGTAATGAAAAACTGTTTTTT,CASSMGHRNEKLFF
.,TRBV7-2,.,TRBJ1-1,TGTGCCAGCAGCTTACTCCAGGGCTCTGAAGCTTTCTTT,CASSLLQGSEAFF
.,TRBV19,TRBD2,TRBJ2-3,TGTGCCAGTAGGAGGGCTAGCGGGGGGACAGATACGCAGTATTTT,CASRRASGGTDTQYF
.,TRBV18,.,TRBJ2-7,TGTGCCAGCTCACCCGGAGCTACTCGAGACTACGAGCAGTACTTC,CASSPGATRDYEQYF
.,TRBV27,.,TRBJ1-5,TGTGCCAGCAGCCGAGATCACAGCCTCTATCAGCCCCAGCATTTT,CASSRDHSLYQPQHF
.,TRBV21-1,.,TRBJ1-3,TGTGCCAGCAGCATCAATCTCTCCGAGGACAGGGGCTCTGGAAACACCATATATTTT,CASSINLSEDRGSGNTIYF
.,TRBV6-2/TRBV6-3,TRBD1,TRBJ2-3,TGTGCCAGCAGTTACTCGACAGGGGGTTTGACAGATACGCAGTATTTT,CASSYSTGGLTDTQYF
.,TRBV24-1,TRBD1,TRBJ2-1,TGTGCCACCAGTGAGTCCGGGACAGGGTCCTACAATGAGCAGTTCTTC,CATSESGTGSYNEQFF
.,TRBV3-1/TRBV3-2,TRBD1,TRBJ2-7,TGTGCCAGCAGCCAAGCCGGGACAGGGACCTACGAGCAGTACTTC,CASSQAGTGTYEQYF
.,TRBV5-1,.,TRBJ2-3,TGCGCCAGCAGCCTGGGAGGGGGCTACACAGATACGCAGTATTTT,CASSLGGGYTDTQYF
.,TRBV11-2,TRBD1,TRBJ1-2,TGTGCCAGCAGCAACCGGGGACAGGGGTCTTTAGGCTATGGCTACACCTTC,CASSNRGQGSLGYGYTF
once,TRBV5-1,.,TRBJ2-2,TGCGCCAGCAGCTTGGCCTTAGCGTCCCCCGGGGAGCTGTTTTTT,CASSLALASPGELFF
.,TRBV5-6,.,TRBJ2-2,TGTGCCAGCGCTGAGTTCGGTGGGGAGCTGTTTTTT,CASAEFGGELFF
.,TRBV7-8,TRBD1,TRBJ2-7,TGTGCCAGCAGCTCCAGGGACAGTGCCTACGAGCAGTACTTC,CASSSRDSAYEQYF
.,TRBV18,TRBD1,TRBJ2-7,TGTGCCAGCTCACCACCGATTGCGGGACAGGGAGGCTACGAGCAGTACTTC,CASSPPIAGQGGYEQYF